This passage covers 5 T cell receptor beta chains from one sample sequenced in a study of glioma-infiltrating T cells. TCR alpha and beta CDR3 regions were amplified from RNA using iRepertoire nested multiplex PCR. A single record per CDR3 protein comes from TCRdb applying MiXCR to the multiplex PCR reads. Of around 140,000 distinct CDR3 sequences in the sample, roughly two fifths were seen once. Source material: glioma tissue, nonneoplastic brain tissue, or PBMCs (not recorded which). These receptor sequences come from a human donor with low-grade glioma or glioblastoma, undergoing nonglioma brain surgery, or in good health (not recorded which).

This clonotype occurred a few times. V usage is TRBV6-1 and J usage is TRBJ1-5; D is possibly TRBD1 (5 bases). Germline V gene lookup returns CDR1 MNHNS and CDR2 SASEGT. V was pared by 5 bases and J by 6 bases, with 11 bases between. This CDR3 comprises 13 residues. The CDR3 here is CASSRGALQPQHF. The DNA of the CDR3 is TGTGCCAGCAGTAGAGGGGCCCTTCAGCCCCAGCATTTT.

This chain connects TRBV28 to TRBJ1-5; 9 bases align to TRBD1. Germline V CDR1 and CDR2: MDHEN, SYDVKM. This CDR3 is built from 16 residues. With 4 bases clipped from V and 5 bases from J, the junction kept 9 bases outside the gene matches. Here the CDR3 reads CASSSTGTGIDQPQHF. The DNA for the CDR3 is TGTGCCAGCAGTTCAACTGGGACAGGGATTGATCAGCCCCAGCATTTT.

There are a few counts of this clonotype. V and J are TRBV7-2 and TRBJ2-1; no firm D call. CDR3 size: 17 residues. Germline CDR1 reads SGHTA; CDR2 reads FQGNSA. Trimming stripped 5 bases from V and 3 bases from J, with 20 bases between. The CDR3 coding sequence is TGTGCCAGCAGCCCGAAGCGCCGGCAAGCTGTCTACAATGAGCAGTTCTTC. It yields the protein CASSPKRRQAVYNEQFF.

This chain uses TRBV28 with TRBJ2-7; D is undetermined. Germline V gives CDR1 MDHEN, CDR2 SYDVKM. This CDR3 has 12 amino acids. The V gene lost 4 bases and the J gene lost 2 bases, with 6 bases spanning the gap. The CDR3 nucleotides are TGTGCCAGCAGTTACCATCCCTACGAGCAGTACTTC. It translates to CASSYHPYEQYF. Complete variable domain (other parts from reference TRBV28 and TRBJ2-7): DVKVTQSSRYLVKRTGEKVFLECVQDMDHENMFWYRQDPGLGLRLIYFSYDVKMKEKGDIPEGYSVSREKKERFSLILESASTNQTSMYLCASSYHPYEQYFGPGTRLTVT.

This clonotype came up once. The gene calls are TRBV19 and TRBJ2-1; 8 bases fit TRBD2. From germline, CDR1 is LNHDA and CDR2 SQIVND (reference sequence). J gave up 8 bases and V 3 bases, and 9 bases lay outside the gene matches. The CDR3 has 15 amino acids. The CDR3 loop reads CASSMNVAGIDEQFF. DNA for the CDR3: TGTGCCAGTAGTATGAACGTAGCGGGAATCGATGAGCAGTTCTTC.